This TCR beta chain was sequenced for a study of T-cell memory formation after mild COVID-19 (dated by TCRdb to about 2021). Notes on the research overall: TCR sequence clusters from the two donors were found to be largely donor specific. In a couple of donors, T-cell clones that expanded and contracted after mild COVID-19 were tracked by sequencing TCRalpha and TCRbeta repertoires over time. The cohort was made up of two young adult volunteers, one female and one male, who were previously healthy.

This clonotype was observed many times. The antigen it binds to is not known. Base qualities are not at hand, and no much larger clone is one base apart. Ficoll-Paque density gradient centrifugation was used to isolate PBMCs. V loses 4 bases at its end and J loses 9 bases; junction bases beyond the gene matches: 6. Including cysteine and phenylalanine, the CDR3 has 15 amino acids. Only CDR3 DNA is held: 45 bases, read in frame from base 1. CDR1 SEHNR and CDR2 FQNEAQ are derived from the germline V gene (reference sequence). Paper-wide results and their limitations: Clones contracting from day 15 to 85 had balanced CD4/CD8 phenotypes, while a second wave expanding from day 15 to 37 was biased towards CD4+. Only a couple of mild cases were covered by the study, and larger cohorts that include severe cases with pre-infection samples were considered necessary. The detection of some responding clones in pre-infection memory suggests that pre-existing cross-reactive memory T cells joined the SARS-CoV-2 response. The second-wave clones that peaked on day 37 were not confirmed to be SARS-CoV-2 specific. Contracting CD4+ clones turned up mainly in the CM and EM memory subsets, whereas EMRA was where CD8+ clones were enriched.

These reads were obtained on an Illumina NovaSeq 6000. TCRalpha and TCRbeta cDNA libraries were constructed by 5'RACE with constant-segment primers, with sample barcodes and unique molecular identifiers being introduced. RNA was extracted from every sample with Trizol reagent. Library amplification was performed in two PCR steps, and a second sample barcode and Illumina TruSeq adapters were introduced in the second step. The libraries were sequenced on an Illumina NovaSeq using 2 x 150 bp paired-end reads. On the study's bioinformatics: With migec v1.2.7, reads were demultiplexed and then collapsed into UMI-guided consensus sequences. With mixcr v2.1.11, UMI consensuses were aligned to TRA and TRB V and J templates and assembled into clonotypes. Expanded or contracted clonotypes were those called significant by both edgeR and NoisET, with noise models trained on biological replicates. For edgeR calls, the thresholds were a false discovery rate-adjusted p below 0.01 and a log2 fold-change of 1. As an exploratory analysis of dynamics, max-normalized trajectories of the 1000 most abundant clonotypes were examined by PCA with hierarchical clustering. Separately sequenced CD4+ and CD8+ repertoires were used to assign a CD4 or CD8 phenotype to each responding clone. The raw public reads went through TCRdb reprocessing: fastp at Q25, MiXCR clone calling, in-frame beta chains kept. Entries are consolidated by CDR3 protein sequence, retaining the most common genes and DNA. The V and J calls come from TCRdb's annotation, not from the publication. The sample includes roughly 510,000 distinct CDR3 sequences, with around a sixth observed a single time. The ten largest clonotypes hold roughly 8% of the sample.

The sample taken for sequencing was PBMCs or a T cell subset sorted from them (not recorded which). The TCR comes from an adult woman who had mild COVID-19 (a few samples of this study predate the infection). The sample titles of this study are shuffled in the database, so cell type and time point are left out; the donor was told from shared clones. The V and J segments used are TRBV7-9 and TRBJ2-1; TRBD2 aligns with 13 central bases. The DNA is TGTGCCAGCAGCTCTGGACTAGCGGGAGTTGGTGAGCAGTTCTTC. The resulting protein is CASSSGLAGVGEQFF.